This paragraph reports one TCR beta chain. Its ends do not fully match the called genes, so a read error is possible. The data stem from a study of T-cell reconstitution after alpha-beta-depleted transplantation in children. Unique molecular identifiers were used to barcode this TCRbeta library. TCRdb re-called the PCR reads with MiXCR, one entry per CDR3 protein. The table has some 640,000 distinct CDR3 sequences, approximately 16% seen once. This material consisted of PBMCs from the stem cell graft donor, taken from the stem cell graft. This clonotype was sampled from a human donor who donated a stem cell graft to a child with acute myeloid leukemia.

The CDR3 DNA sequence: TGTGCCAGCAGCGTGACCGGGACTTATAACTCGTTGAATGGGCAGTTCTTC. Translating it yields CASSVTGTYNSLNGQFF. This chain links TRBV9 with TRBJ2-1; possibly TRBD2 for D (6 bases). CDR1 and CDR2 (germline): SGDLS, YYNGEE. There are 17 residues in the CDR3.